These 17 T cell receptor beta chains share one sample of origin, sequenced in a study of Graves' ophthalmopathy and Graves' hyperthyroidism. Amplification of TCR beta CDR3 regions used RNA transcripts. RT-PCR in the first round used HTBI primers; a second-round multiplex PCR followed. TCRdb fed the multiplex PCR reads into MiXCR, producing one record per CDR3 protein. The data hold roughly 480,000 distinct CDR3 sequences, with around 14% observed a single time. The specimen sequenced was blood. These receptors all stem from a woman younger than 45 with Graves' ophthalmopathy.

A few counts support this clonotype. At one of its ends the junction is not consistent with the germline gene, which may arise from a read error. The gene calls are TRBV27 and TRBJ1-2; D not resolved. This CDR3 has 9 amino acids. Germline values: CDR1 MNHEY, CDR2 SMNVEV (reference sequence). The CDR3 coding sequence is TGTGCCAGCAGGAATAAAGGAGTCTTC. It specifies CASRNKGVF.

This clonotype was recorded at least ten times. The junction departs from the called germline gene at one end, perhaps through a read error. This chain connects TRBV11-2 to TRBJ2-5, with D possibly being TRBD1 (6 bases). The V gene's germline CDR1 is SGHAT and CDR2 FQNNGV. The CDR3 has 15 residues. CDR3 in DNA: TGTGCCGGCAGCCTGACATACAGGGCCGCAGAGACCCAGTACTTC. Residues: CAGSLTYRAAETQYF.

This clonotype has ten or more counts. The gene calls are TRBV6-5 and TRBJ2-5, with 8 bases lining up with TRBD2. CDR1 and CDR2 from the germline V gene are MNHEY and SVGAGI. This CDR3 is 16 amino acids long. V lost 5 bases and J lost 0; bases outside the gene matches: 8. The CDR3 is CASSRTSTSYQETQYF. The CDR3 DNA reads TGTGCCAGCAGTAGGACTAGCACATCGTACCAAGAGACCCAGTACTTC.

V gene TRBV28 combines with J gene TRBJ2-1; 7 nucleotides match TRBD1. The CDR3 is 16 residues long. V lost 6 bases, J lost 0 bases, and 8 bases stayed unmatched. CDR1 is MDHEN, CDR2 SYDVKM, per germline. The CDR3 DNA reads as TGTGCCAGCAGGCCTCCGGGACAGAGCTCCTACAATGAGCAGTTCTTC. Protein product: CASRPPGQSSYNEQFF.

The chain carries TRBV18 and TRBJ1-2, with no clear D. Germline V gene data show CDR1 as KGHSH and CDR2 as LQKENI. This CDR3 is built from 14 residues. Between the trimmed V and J ends, which lost 6 bases and 5 bases, there was a span of 16 bases. The CDR3 nucleotides are TGTGCCAGCTCCCTCACAAGCGGCCGATATGGCTACACCTTC. This encodes CASSLTSGRYGYTF.

The chain uses TRBV12-3 or TRBV12-4 and TRBJ2-7; 10 positions match TRBD2. The CDR3 has 15 amino acids. After removal of 7 bases from V and 3 bases from J, the junction contained 9 bases not matched to a gene. Here the CDR3 reads CASTSLLAGVYEQYF. In DNA form, the CDR3 reads TGTGCCAGCACCTCTCTTCTAGCGGGGGTCTACGAGCAGTACTTC.

This clonotype was seen ten or more times. The chain recombines TRBV3-1 with TRBJ2-5; 10 nucleotides align to TRBD2. This CDR3 spans 17 amino acids. The J segment lost 5 bases and the V segment lost 0 bases, leaving 9 bases of the junction unmatched. The germline V gene encodes CDR1 LGHDT and CDR2 YNNKEL (reference sequence). CDR3 in amino acids: CASSQDLSGGAAETQYF. The CDR3 coding sequence is TGTGCCAGCAGCCAAGATTTAAGCGGGGGGGCCGCGGAGACCCAGTACTTC.

This clonotype appeared many times. The chain links TRBV19 to TRBJ1-1; D ambiguous. Trimming removed 5 bases from V and 5 bases from J, with 12 bases in between. This CDR3 has 13 residues. Germline V gives CDR1 LNHDA, CDR2 SQIVND (reference sequence). CDR3 nucleotides: TGTGCCAGTAGTTCGCAGCGAGGTACTGAAGCTTTCTTT. It translates to CASSSQRGTEAFF.

This clonotype was counted many times. This sequence joins TRBV20-1 and TRBJ2-7; D is possibly TRBD1 or TRBD2 (6 bases each). Germline V gene data show CDR1 as DFQATT and CDR2 as SNEGSKA (reference sequence). The V end was cut by 6 bases, the J end by 4 bases, with 28 bases between. CDR3 length: 17 residues. This CDR3 reads CSASLVGQSGVKYEQYF. The CDR3 DNA follows: TGCAGTGCGTCGTTGGTAGGACAGTCGGGAGTAAAATACGAGCAGTACTTC.

The J gene is TRBJ1-5, the V gene TRBV15; the D is unclear. The CDR3 consists of 12 residues. Between the trimmed V and J ends, which lost 3 bases and 3 bases, there was a span of 3 bases. CDR1 is LNHNV and CDR2 is YYDKDF in the germline V gene (reference sequence). The CDR3 loop is CATSRHNQPQHF. The DNA for the CDR3 is TGTGCCACCAGCAGGCACAATCAGCCCCAGCATTTT.

This clonotype has a count of ten or more. The chain combines TRBV28 with TRBJ2-7; 7 bases are shared with TRBD1. CDR1 and CDR2 from the germline V gene are MDHEN and SYDVKM. The CDR3 runs to 15 residues. V was pared by 6 bases and J by 3 bases, with 11 bases of the junction left unmatched. The CDR3 loop reads CASRRTGTAFYEQYF. CDR3 DNA: TGTGCCAGCAGGCGAACCGGGACAGCCTTCTACGAGCAGTACTTC.

The rearrangement joins TRBV5-1 to TRBJ1-2; TRBD1 agrees at 9 bases. Germline values: CDR1 SGHRS, CDR2 YFSETQ. CDR3 length: 14 amino acids. After removal of 4 bases from V and 3 bases from J, the junction contained 4 bases not matched to a gene. CDR3 sequence (DNA): TGCGCCAGCAGCACAGGACAGGGGTACTATGGCTACACCTTC. This sequence encodes CASSTGQGYYGYTF. Complete variable domain (other parts from reference TRBV5-1 and TRBJ1-2): KAGVTQTPRYLIKTRGQQVTLSCSPISGHRSVSWYQQTPGQGLQFLFEYFSETQRNKGNFPGRFSGRQFSNSRSEMNVSTLELGDSALYLCASSTGQGYYGYTFGSGTRLTVV.

There are many counts of this clonotype. The CDR3 nucleotides read TGTGCCAGCAGTAAAGGACAGACTGGCACCATATATTTT. It encodes CASSKGQTGTIYF. The V gene is TRBV12-3 or TRBV12-4, the J gene TRBJ1-3, with D possibly matching TRBD1 (6 bases). Trimming pared 5 bases from V and 9 bases from J, leaving 14 bases between. The CDR3 totals 13 residues.

This clonotype was seen repeatedly, ten times or more. J is TRBJ1-1 and V is TRBV2; D gene uncertain. Germline values: CDR1 SNHLY, CDR2 FYNNEI. The germline V and J ends were trimmed by 7 bases and 0 bases, with 12 bases remaining between them. The CDR3 spans 14 residues. The CDR3 DNA sequence: TGTGCCAGCATCCCCGAGGTTATGAACACTGAAGCTTTCTTT. Protein sequence: CASIPEVMNTEAFF.

This clonotype was seen ten or more times. V gene TRBV10-3 combines with J gene TRBJ1-1; tentative D call: TRBD1 (5 bases). CDR3 size: 14 residues. Germline V gives CDR1 ENHRY, CDR2 SYGVKD. Trimming shortened V by 0 bases and J by 6 bases, and 11 bases separated the two germline ends. CDR3 nucleotides: TGTGCCATCAGTGAGTCGAATGGGGGTTCTGAAGCTTTCTTT. Its protein is CAISESNGGSEAFF.

This clonotype showed up just once. V usage is TRBV6-2 or TRBV6-3 and J usage is TRBJ2-5; no clear D. CDR1 is MNHEY, CDR2 SVGEGT, per germline. The CDR3 consists of 14 residues. V dropped 2 bases and J dropped 4 bases, with 11 bases sitting between them. The CDR3 protein is CASSYVGISETQYF. CDR3 in DNA: TGTGCCAGCAGTTACGTGGGGATTTCAGAGACCCAGTACTTC.

This clonotype was recorded a few times. One end of the junction does not line up with germline, which may come from a read error. The genes are TRBV3-1 and TRBJ2-5; D unresolved. Germline loops: CDR1 LGHDT, CDR2 YNNKEL (reference sequence). The CDR3 is 13 amino acids. CDR3 sequence: CASSTVRVETKYF. CDR3 nucleotides: TGTGCCAGCAGTACCGTAAGGGTAGAGACCAAGTACTTC.